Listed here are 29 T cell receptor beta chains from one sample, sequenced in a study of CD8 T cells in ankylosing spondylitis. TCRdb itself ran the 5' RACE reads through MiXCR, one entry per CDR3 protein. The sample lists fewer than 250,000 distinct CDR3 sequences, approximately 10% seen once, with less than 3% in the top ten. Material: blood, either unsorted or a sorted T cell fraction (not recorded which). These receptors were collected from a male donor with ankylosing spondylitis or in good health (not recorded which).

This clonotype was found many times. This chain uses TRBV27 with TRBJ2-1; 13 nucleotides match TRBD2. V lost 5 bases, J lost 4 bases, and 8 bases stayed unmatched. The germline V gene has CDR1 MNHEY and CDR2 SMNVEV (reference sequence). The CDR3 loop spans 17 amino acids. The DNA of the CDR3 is TGTGCCAGCAGTCCTCGGACTAGCGGGAGTACTTACAATGAGCAGTTCTTC. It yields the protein CASSPRTSGSTYNEQFF.

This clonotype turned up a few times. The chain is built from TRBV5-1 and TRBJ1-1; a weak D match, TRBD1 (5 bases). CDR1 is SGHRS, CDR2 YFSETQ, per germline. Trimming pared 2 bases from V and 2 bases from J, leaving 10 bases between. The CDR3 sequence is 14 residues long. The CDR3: CASSLEGHNTEAFF. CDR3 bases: TGCGCCAGCAGCTTAGAGGGGCATAACACTGAAGCTTTCTTT.

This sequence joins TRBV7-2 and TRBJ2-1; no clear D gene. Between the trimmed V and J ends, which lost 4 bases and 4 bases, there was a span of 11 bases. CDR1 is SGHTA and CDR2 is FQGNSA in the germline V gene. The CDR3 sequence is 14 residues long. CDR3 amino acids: CASSSSPSYNEQFF. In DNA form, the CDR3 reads TGTGCCAGCAGCTCGTCTCCCTCTTACAATGAGCAGTTCTTC. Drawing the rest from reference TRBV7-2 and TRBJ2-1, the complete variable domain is GAGVSQSPSNKVTEKGKDVELRCDPISGHTALYWYRQSLGQGLEFLIYFQGNSAPDKSGLPSDRFSAERTGGSVSTLTIQRTQQEDSAVYLCASSSSPSYNEQFFGPGTRLTVL.

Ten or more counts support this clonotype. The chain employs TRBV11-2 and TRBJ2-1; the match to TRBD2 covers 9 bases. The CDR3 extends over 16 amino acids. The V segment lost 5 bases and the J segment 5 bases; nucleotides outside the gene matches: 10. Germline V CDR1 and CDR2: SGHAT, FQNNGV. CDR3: CASSPLAGWPHNEQFF. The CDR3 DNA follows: TGTGCCAGCAGCCCTCTAGCGGGGTGGCCCCACAATGAGCAGTTCTTC.

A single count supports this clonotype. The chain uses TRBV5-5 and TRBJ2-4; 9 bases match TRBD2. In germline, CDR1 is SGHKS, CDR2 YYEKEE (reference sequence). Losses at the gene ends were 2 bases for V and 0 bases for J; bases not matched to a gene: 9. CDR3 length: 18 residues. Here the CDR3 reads CASSLVLAGALAKNIQYF. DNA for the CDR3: TGTGCCAGCAGCTTAGTGTTAGCGGGGGCCTTAGCCAAAAACATTCAGTACTTC.

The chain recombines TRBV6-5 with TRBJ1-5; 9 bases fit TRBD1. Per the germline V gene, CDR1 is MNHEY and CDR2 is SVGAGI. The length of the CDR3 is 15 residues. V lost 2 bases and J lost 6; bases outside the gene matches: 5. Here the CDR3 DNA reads TGTGCCAGCAGTTACAGAAACAGGGGGCCTCAGCCCCAGCATTTT. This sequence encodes CASSYRNRGPQPQHF.

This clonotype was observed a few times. CDR3 protein: CASSYRLGRGEQFF. CDR3 coding DNA: TGTGCCAGCAGTTATAGATTAGGCCGCGGTGAGCAGTTCTTC. The chain combines TRBV2 with TRBJ2-1; D not certain. The length of the CDR3 is 14 residues. Between the trimmed V and J ends, which lost 5 bases and 9 bases, there was a span of 17 bases. Germline V lookup: CDR1 SNHLY, CDR2 FYNNEI.

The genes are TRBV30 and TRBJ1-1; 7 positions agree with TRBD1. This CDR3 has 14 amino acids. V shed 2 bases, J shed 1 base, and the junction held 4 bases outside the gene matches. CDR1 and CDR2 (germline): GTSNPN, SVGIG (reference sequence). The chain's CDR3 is CAWSSDRTNTEAFF. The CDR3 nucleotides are TGTGCCTGGAGTTCGGACAGGACGAACACTGAAGCTTTCTTT.

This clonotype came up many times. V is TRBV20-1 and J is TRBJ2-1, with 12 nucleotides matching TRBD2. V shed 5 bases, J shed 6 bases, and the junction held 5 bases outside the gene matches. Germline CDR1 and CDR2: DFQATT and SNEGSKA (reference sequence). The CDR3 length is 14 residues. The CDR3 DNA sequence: TGCAGTGCTCCCCTAGCGGGGGGGCTCAATGAGCAGTTCTTC. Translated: CSAPLAGGLNEQFF.

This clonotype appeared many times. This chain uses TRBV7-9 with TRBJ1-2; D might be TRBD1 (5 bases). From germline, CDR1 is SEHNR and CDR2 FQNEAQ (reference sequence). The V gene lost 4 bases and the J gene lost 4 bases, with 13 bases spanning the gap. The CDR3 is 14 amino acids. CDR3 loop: CASSSTETVYGYTF. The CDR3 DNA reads TGTGCCAGCAGCTCGACAGAGACGGTCTATGGCTACACCTTC.

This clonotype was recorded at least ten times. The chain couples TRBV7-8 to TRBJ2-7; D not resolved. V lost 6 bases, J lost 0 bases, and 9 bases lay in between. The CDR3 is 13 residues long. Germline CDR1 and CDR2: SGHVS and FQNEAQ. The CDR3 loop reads CASRSHSSYEQYF. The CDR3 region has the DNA TGTGCCAGCAGAAGCCACAGCTCCTACGAGCAGTACTTC. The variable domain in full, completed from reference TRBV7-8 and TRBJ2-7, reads GAGVSQSPRYKVAKRGQDVALRCDPISGHVSLFWYQQALGQGPEFLTYFQNEAQLDKSGLPSDRFFAERPEGSVSTLKIQRTQQEDSAVYLCASRSHSSYEQYFGPGTRLTVT.

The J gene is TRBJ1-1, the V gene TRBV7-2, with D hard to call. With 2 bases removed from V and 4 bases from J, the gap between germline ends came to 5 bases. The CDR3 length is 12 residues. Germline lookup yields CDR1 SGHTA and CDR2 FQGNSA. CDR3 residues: CASSLSTTEAFF. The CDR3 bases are TGTGCCAGCAGCTTAAGCACCACTGAAGCTTTCTTT.

The CDR3 region has the DNA TGTGCCAGCAGCTTAGCTCGGGCAGGGCCCACCCTGTTTTTT. Amino acid sequence: CASSLARAGPTLFF. The chain employs TRBV7-9 and TRBJ2-2; a possible D gene is TRBD1 (5 bases). V gave up 0 bases and J gave up 14 bases, with 16 bases separating them. The CDR3 spans 14 residues. CDR1 is SEHNR, CDR2 FQNEAQ, per germline (reference sequence).

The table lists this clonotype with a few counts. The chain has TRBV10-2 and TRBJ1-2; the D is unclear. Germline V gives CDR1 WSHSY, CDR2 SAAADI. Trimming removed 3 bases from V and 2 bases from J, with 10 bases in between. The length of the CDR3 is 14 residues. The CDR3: CASSEGLRNYGYTF. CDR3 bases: TGCGCCAGCAGTGAAGGACTGAGGAACTATGGCTACACCTTC.

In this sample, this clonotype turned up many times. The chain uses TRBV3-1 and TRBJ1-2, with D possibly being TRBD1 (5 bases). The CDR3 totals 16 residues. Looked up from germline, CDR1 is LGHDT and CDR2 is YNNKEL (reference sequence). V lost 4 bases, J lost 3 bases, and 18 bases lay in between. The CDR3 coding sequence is TGTGCCAGCAGCCCTTCCCCCGGGACGGAAGACTATGGCTACACCTTC. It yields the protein CASSPSPGTEDYGYTF.

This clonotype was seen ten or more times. CDR3 amino acids: CACCRTGADTQYF. Here the CDR3 DNA reads TGTGCTTGCTGCAGGACAGGGGCAGATACGCAGTATTTT. This chain joins TRBV12-3 or TRBV12-4 and TRBJ2-3; 9 positions agree with TRBD1. The CDR3 has 13 amino acids.

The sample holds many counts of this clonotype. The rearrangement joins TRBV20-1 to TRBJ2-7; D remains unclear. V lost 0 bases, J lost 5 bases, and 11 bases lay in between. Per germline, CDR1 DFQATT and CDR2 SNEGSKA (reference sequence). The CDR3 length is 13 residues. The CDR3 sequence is CSARDLLENEQYF. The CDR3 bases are TGCAGTGCTAGAGATCTCCTCGAGAACGAGCAGTACTTC.

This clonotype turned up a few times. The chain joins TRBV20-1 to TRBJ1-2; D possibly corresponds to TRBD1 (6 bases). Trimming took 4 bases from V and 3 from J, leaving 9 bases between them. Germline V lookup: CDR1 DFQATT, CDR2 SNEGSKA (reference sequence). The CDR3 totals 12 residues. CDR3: CSAIHRDYGYTF. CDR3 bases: TGCAGTGCTATACACAGGGACTATGGCTACACCTTC.

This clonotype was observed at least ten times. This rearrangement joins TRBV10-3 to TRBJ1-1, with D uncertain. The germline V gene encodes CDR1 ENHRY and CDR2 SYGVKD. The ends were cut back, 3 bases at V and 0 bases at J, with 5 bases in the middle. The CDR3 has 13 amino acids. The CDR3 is CAISDPVNTEAFF. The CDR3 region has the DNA TGTGCCATCAGTGACCCGGTGAACACTGAAGCTTTCTTT.

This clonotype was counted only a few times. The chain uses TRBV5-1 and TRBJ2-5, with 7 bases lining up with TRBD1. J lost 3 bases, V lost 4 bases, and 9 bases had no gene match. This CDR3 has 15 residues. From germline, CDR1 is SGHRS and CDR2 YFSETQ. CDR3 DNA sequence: TGCGCCAGCAGCCAAGGGGGCAGGTTAGAAGAGACCCAGTACTTC. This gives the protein CASSQGGRLEETQYF.

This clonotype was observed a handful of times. CDR3 nucleotides: TGTGCCAGCAGCTTAGAATGGATTGAGCAGTTCTTC. This sequence encodes CASSLEWIEQFF. This rearrangement joins TRBV11-2 to TRBJ2-1, with no clear D. The CDR3 length is 12 residues. Germline V gene lookup returns CDR1 SGHAT and CDR2 FQNNGV. The ends were cut back, 0 bases at V and 9 bases at J, with 6 bases in the middle.

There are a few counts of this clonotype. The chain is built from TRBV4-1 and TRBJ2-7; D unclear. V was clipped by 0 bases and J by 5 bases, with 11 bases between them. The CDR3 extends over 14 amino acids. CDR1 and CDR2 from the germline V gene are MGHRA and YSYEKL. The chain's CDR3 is CASSQDPYGNEQYF. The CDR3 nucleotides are TGCGCCAGCAGCCAAGACCCCTACGGCAACGAGCAGTACTTC.

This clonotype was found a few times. Here the CDR3 reads CASSSGLAGGGDTQYF. CDR3 sequence (DNA): TGTGCCAGCAGCTCAGGACTAGCGGGGGGCGGAGATACGCAGTATTTT. The gene calls are TRBV7-2 and TRBJ2-3, with TRBD2 matching 14 bases. The V segment lost 4 bases and the J segment 5 bases; nucleotides outside the gene matches: 5. CDR1 is SGHTA and CDR2 is FQGNSA in the germline V gene. The CDR3 sequence is 16 residues long. Full variable domain (outside the CDR3, taken from reference TRBV7-2 and TRBJ2-3): GAGVSQSPSNKVTEKGKDVELRCDPISGHTALYWYRQSLGQGLEFLIYFQGNSAPDKSGLPSDRFSAERTGGSVSTLTIQRTQQEDSAVYLCASSSGLAGGGDTQYFGPGTRLTVL.

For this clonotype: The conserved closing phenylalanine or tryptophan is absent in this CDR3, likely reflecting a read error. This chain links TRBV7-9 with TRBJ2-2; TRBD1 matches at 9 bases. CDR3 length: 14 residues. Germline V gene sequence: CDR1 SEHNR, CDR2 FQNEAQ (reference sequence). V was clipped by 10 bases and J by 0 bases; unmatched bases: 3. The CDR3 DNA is TGTGCCATTAGGACAGGGGCGAACACCGGGGAGCTGTTTCTT. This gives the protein CAIRTGANTGELFL.

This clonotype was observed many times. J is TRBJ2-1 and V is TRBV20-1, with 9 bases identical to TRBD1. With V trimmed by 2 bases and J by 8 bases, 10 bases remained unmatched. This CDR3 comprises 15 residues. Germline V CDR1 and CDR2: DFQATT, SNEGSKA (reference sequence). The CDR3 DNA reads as TGCAGTGCTAGATCGGGACAGGGCGTTGGAGATGAGCAGTTCTTC. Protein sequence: CSARSGQGVGDEQFF.

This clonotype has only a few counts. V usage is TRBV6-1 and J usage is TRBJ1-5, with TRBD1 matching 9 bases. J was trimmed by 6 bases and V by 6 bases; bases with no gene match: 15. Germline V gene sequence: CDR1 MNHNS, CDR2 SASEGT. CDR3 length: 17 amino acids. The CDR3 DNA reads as TGTGCCAGCAGCGCCGGGACAGGGTTAGGTAGAGGTCAGCCCCAGCATTTT. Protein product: CASSAGTGLGRGQPQHF.

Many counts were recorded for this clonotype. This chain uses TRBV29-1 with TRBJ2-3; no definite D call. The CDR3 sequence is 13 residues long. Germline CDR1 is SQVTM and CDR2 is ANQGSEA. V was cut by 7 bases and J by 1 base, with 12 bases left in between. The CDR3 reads CSGRVTGTDTQYF. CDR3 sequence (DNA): TGCAGCGGTAGAGTCACCGGCACAGATACGCAGTATTTT.

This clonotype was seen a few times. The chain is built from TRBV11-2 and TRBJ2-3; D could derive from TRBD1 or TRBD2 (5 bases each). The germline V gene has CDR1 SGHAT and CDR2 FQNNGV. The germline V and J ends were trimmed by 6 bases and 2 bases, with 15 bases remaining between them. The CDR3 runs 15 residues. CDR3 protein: CASSPGTTYTDTQYF. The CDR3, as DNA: TGTGCCAGCAGTCCCGGGACGACCTACACAGATACGCAGTATTTT.

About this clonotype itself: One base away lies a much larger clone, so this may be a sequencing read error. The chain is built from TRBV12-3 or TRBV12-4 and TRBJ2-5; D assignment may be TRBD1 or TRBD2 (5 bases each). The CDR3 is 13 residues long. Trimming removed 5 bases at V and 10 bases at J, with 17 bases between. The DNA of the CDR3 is TGTGCCAGCAGTCTAACGGGGACGAAGATCCAGTACTTC. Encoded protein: CASSLTGTKIQYF.